This TCR beta chain was captured in a study of blood T cell repertoires in COVID-19. At the level of the study: T cells, B-cell-depleted T cells, or PBMCs supplied cDNA or gDNA.

Measured with immunoSEQ multiplex PCR; TCRdb has only the in-frame clones, and not every one. In the table there are roughly 43,000 clones, about 91% of which are singletons. This clone was found once. Germline V CDR1 and CDR2: LNHDA, SQIVND (reference sequence). The J segment lost 1 base and the V segment lost 6 bases, leaving 2 bases of the junction unmatched. This CDR3 comprises 14 residues. This chain links TRBV19 with TRBJ2-7, with 11 bases lining up with TRBD2. The specimen was peripheral blood. This sequence was found in a human donor in a cohort sampled during active COVID-19. CDR3 sequence reads: CASRRTSGSYEQYF. The CDR3 DNA sequence: TGTGCCAGTAGAAGGACTAGCGGGTCCTACGAGCAGTACTTC.